This T cell receptor beta chain was observed in a study of graft-versus-host responses after intestinal transplantation. Study-level background: Transplants given to recipients were multivisceral, liver-intestinal, or isolated intestinal. Once they had received anti-thymocyte globulin induction, all recipients took tacrolimus and steroids for two to three years. Study-level findings and limits: Recipient marrow contained GvH clones, some of which appeared first in ileum or blood.

V dropped 4 bases and J dropped 4; count of bases not matched to a gene: 6. This CDR3 contains 15 residues. Germline CDR1 is ENHRY and CDR2 is SYGVKD. Sequencing used immunoSEQ multiplex PCR; TCRdb keeps in-frame clones, though not all of them. This sample has tens of thousands of clones, with less than 95% found just once. To note about this clone: Its antigen is currently unknown.

The clonotype comes from a human donor who was the organ donor for an intestinal transplant. The input for sequencing was unstimulated CD4+ T cells sorted from spleen or lymph node cells, taken before transplant. The chain combines TRBV10-3 with TRBJ1-2, with 10 bases matching TRBD1. CDR3 region: CAISGTGGSVYGYTF. The CDR3 region has the DNA TGTGCCATCAGTGGGACAGGGGGTTCCGTCTATGGCTACACCTTC.